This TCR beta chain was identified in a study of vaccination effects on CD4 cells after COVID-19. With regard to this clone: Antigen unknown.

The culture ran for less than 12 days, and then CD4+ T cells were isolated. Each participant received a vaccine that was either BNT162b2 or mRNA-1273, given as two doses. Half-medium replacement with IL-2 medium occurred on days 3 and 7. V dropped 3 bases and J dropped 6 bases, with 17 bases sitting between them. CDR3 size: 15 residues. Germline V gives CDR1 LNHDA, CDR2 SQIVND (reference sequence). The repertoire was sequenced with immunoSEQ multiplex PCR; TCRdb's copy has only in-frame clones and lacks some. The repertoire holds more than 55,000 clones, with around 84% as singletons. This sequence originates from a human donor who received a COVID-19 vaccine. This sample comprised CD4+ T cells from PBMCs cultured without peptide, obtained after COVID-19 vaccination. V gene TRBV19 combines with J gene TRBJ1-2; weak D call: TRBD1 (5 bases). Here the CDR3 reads CASSIAQGDPNGYTF. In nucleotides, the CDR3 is TGTGCCAGTAGTATCGCGCAGGGTGACCCAAATGGCTACACCTTC.